The source of this T cell receptor (beta chain) is a study of tumor-infiltrating lymphocytes in primary liver carcinoma (dated by TCRdb to 2015 to 2018). Turning to the overall study: Hepatocellular carcinoma (four) or combined HCC and intrahepatic cholangiocarcinoma (one) was present in the five patients, who were three men and two women aged 30 to 69 years. A total of roughly 35 specimens from 5 patients, comprising approximately 25 tumor regions, 5 adjacent noncancerous liver tissues and 5 peripheral blood samples, were covered by TCRbeta repertoire sequencing. High reproducibility was observed for the technical replicate repertoires, with mean shared-clone rates around 0.89 and correlation coefficients above 0.95. Agilent mRNA microarray profiling was performed on the 25 tumor region samples to relate TCRbeta repertoire diversity to the local molecular phenotype. The study combined TCRbeta repertoire sequencing, expression microarrays and whole-exome sequencing across five regions of each liver tumor, with adjacent normal tissue and blood. The five patients had tumors of stage T1-T3 N0M0, with maximum diameters ranging from 4.2 to 10 cm. Samples yielded roughly 3.65 to 7.5 million productive TCRbeta reads; read depth did not differ significantly between tissue types.

Comments on this clonotype: Its antigen specificity is not known. Sequence at one end of the junction differs from germline and may be a read error.

Without any cell sorting, total RNA and DNA were extracted together from roughly 20-30 mg of bulk tissue using the AllPrep DNA/RNA mini kit. Surgical resection was performed in China between November 2015 and early 2016 on about 5 patients with histopathologically diagnosed primary liver carcinoma. Patients had chronic HBV infection and were treatment-naive at sampling. Each tumor was sampled at five spatially separated regions: the tumor centre plus the superior, inferior, left-lateral and right-lateral poles. Histology showed that every tumor sample contained more than 80% viable tumor cells. Fresh tumor and adjacent tissue pieces were bisected, with one half stored in RNAlater at -80 degrees C and the other half sent for histology. Starting from approximately 0.5 ug total RNA, TCRbeta-specific cDNA was produced by reverse transcription with a constant-region primer and ProtoScript II reverse transcriptase. Construction of the TCRbeta libraries relied on three nested rounds of multiplex PCR, following a slightly modified ARM-PCR procedure. Multiplex TRBV1-TRBV30 forward primers and a Cbeta reverse primer were used in the first two PCR rounds, each of which was run for around 10 cycles. Sample barcodes and Illumina adapters were added in a final 25-cycle PCR using Deep VentR polymerase. Amplicons of 200-500 bp were gel-purified with a QIAquick gel extraction kit before sequencing. The TCRbeta amplicons were sequenced with 250-bp paired-end reads on an Illumina HiSeq 2500. In the paper's pipeline: Reads were quality-trimmed with Trimmomatic v0.33, and paired reads were merged with FLASH v1.2.11 to recover full CDR3 sequences. V, D and J germline segments were assigned to the rearranged TCRbeta sequences using MiGEC v1.2.1b. Clonotype statistics, along with Shannon-Wiener diversity indices, were calculated using VDJtools v1.0.0. Except for diversity analysis, only the 250 most abundant clonotypes of each sample were used in subsequent analyses to reduce sampling bias. TCRdb handled the public reads itself, with Q25 trimming in fastp and clone calling in MiXCR, and kept productive beta chains. One record per CDR3 amino acid sequence lists the most common genes and DNA. These V and J calls originate from TCRdb's pipeline instead of the authors' own analysis. The sample profile shows fewer than 75,000 distinct CDR3 sequences; less than 75% of them were found once. The leading ten clones occupy about 56% of the sample.

The full study reports these points: Since the samples were bulk and unsorted, there was no way to compare CD4+ and CD8+ T cell repertoires. Only the TCR beta chain was sequenced, so true repertoire diversity is likely underestimated because unpaired alpha chains were not captured. Repertoire overlap was higher between tumor regions (mean roughly 35%) than tumor-adjacent (roughly 17%) or tumor-blood (about 14%) pairs, consistent with antigen-driven expansion. The study included only a few patients, and the authors note findings should be validated in a larger study. Just about 8-24% of top clones turned up in all five regions of a tumor, which suggests spatial heterogeneity among tumor-infiltrating T cells. The top 250 clones made up a significantly larger repertoire fraction in tumors than in blood (p = 0.039).

Reading the germline V gene gives CDR1 ENHRY and CDR2 SYGVKD. The CDR3 sequence holds 19 residues, the cysteine and phenylalanine included. Only the CDR3 DNA stays, 57 bases, in frame from base 1. The clonotype originates from a man between 40 and 49 years old with primary liver carcinoma and hepatitis B virus infection. The specimen was liver tumor tissue from sampling region 2. The cell subset or site label here, explained by the study, means: tumor region T2, inferior pole. This chain joins TRBV10-3 to TRBJ1-3, with a tentative D gene TRBD1 over 5 matching bases. The CDR3 here reads CVISESGVPFRGGGNTIYF. The DNA sequence is TGTGTCATCAGTGAGTCGGGTGTCCCCTTTAGGGGAGGAGGAAACACCATATATTTT.